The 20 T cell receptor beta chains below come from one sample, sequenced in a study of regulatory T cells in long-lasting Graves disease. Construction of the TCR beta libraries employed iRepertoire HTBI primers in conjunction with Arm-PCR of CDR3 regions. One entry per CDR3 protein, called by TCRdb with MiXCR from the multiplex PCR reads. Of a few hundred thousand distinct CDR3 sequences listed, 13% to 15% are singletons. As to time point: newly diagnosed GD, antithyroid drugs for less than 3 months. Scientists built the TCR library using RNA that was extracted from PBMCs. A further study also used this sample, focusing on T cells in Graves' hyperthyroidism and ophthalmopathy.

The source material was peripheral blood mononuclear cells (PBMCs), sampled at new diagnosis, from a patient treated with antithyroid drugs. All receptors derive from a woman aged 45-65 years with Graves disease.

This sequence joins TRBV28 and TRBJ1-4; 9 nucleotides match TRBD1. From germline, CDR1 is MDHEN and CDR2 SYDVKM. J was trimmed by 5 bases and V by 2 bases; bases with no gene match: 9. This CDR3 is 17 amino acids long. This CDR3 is CASSLALPGQGNEKLFF. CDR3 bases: TGTGCCAGCAGTTTAGCTCTTCCGGGACAGGGCAATGAAAAACTGTTTTTT.

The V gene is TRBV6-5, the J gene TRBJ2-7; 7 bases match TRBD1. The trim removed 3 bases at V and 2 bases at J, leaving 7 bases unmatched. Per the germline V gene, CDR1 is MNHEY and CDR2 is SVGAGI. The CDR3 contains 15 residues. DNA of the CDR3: TGTGCCAGCAGTTATCTGCCAGGGGGAGCCTACGAGCAGTACTTC. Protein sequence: CASSYLPGGAYEQYF.

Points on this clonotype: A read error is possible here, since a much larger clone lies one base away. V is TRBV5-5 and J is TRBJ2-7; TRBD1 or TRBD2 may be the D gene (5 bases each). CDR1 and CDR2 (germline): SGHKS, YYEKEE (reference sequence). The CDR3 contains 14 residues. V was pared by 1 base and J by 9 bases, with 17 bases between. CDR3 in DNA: TGTGCCAGCAGCTTGCAGGGCATGGAGGCCGGGCAGTACTTC. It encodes CASSLQGMEAGQYF.

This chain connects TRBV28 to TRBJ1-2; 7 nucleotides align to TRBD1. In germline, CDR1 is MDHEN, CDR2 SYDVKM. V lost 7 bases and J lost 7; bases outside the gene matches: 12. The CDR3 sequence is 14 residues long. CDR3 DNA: TGTGCCAGCAACTCAAATCGACAGGGACGTGGCTACACCTTC. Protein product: CASNSNRQGRGYTF.

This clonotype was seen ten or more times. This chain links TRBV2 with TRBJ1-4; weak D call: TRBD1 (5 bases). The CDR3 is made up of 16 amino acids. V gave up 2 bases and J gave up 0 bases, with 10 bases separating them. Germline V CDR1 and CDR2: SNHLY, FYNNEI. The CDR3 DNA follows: TGTGCCAGCAGTGAATTACAGGTCGCAACTAATGAAAAACTGTTTTTT. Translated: CASSELQVATNEKLFF.

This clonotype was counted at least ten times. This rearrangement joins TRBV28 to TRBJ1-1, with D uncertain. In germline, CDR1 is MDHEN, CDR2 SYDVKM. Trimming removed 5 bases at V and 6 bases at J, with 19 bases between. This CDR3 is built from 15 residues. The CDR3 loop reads CASSGEVGDLSEAFF. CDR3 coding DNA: TGTGCCAGCAGTGGGGAGGTGGGCGATTTATCTGAAGCTTTCTTT.

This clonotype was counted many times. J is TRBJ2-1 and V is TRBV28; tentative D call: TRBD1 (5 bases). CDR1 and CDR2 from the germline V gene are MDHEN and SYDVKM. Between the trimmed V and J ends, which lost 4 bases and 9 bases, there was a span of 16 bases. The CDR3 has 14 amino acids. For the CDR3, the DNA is TGTGCCAGCAGTTCAGGGATCACGGTTTTTGAGCAGTTCTTC. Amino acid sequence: CASSSGITVFEQFF.

The CDR3 reads CASSSSDIQSYEQYF. The CDR3 coding sequence is TGTGCCAGCAGCTCGAGCGATATCCAATCTTACGAGCAGTACTTC. The rearrangement uses TRBV5-6 and TRBJ2-7; D is unclear. The V end lost 3 bases, the J end lost 4 bases, and 17 bases lay between the germline ends. The length of the CDR3 is 15 residues. Germline assignment: CDR1 SGHDT and CDR2 YYEEEE.

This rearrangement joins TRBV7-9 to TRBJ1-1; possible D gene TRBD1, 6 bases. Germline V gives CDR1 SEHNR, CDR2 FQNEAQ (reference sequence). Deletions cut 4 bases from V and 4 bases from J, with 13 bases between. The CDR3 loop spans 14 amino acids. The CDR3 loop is CASSSTGMSTEAFF. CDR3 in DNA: TGTGCCAGCAGCTCCACAGGGATGAGCACTGAAGCTTTCTTT. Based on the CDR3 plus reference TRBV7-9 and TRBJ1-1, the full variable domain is DTGVSQNPRHKITKRGQNVTFRCDPISEHNRLYWYRQTLGQGPEFLTYFQNEAQLEKSRLLSDRFSAERPKGSFSTLEIQRTEQGDSAMYLCASSSTGMSTEAFFGQGTRLTVV.

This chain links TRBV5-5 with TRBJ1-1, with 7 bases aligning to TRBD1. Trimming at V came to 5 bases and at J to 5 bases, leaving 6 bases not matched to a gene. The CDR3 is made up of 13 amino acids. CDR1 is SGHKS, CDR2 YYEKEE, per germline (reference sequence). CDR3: CASRRQGWTEAFF. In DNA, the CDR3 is TGTGCCAGCAGACGACAGGGTTGGACTGAAGCTTTCTTT. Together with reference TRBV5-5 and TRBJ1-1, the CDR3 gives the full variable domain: DAGVTQSPTHLIKTRGQQVTLRCSPISGHKSVSWYQQVLGQGPQFIFQYYEKEERGRGNFPDRFSARQFPNYSSELNVNALLLGDSALYLCASRRQGWTEAFFGQGTRLTVV.

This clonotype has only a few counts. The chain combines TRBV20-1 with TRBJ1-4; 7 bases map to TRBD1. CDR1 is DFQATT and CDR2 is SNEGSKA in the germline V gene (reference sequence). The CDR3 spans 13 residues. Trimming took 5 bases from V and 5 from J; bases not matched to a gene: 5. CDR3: CSAWDRRNEKLFF. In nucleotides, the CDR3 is TGCAGTGCTTGGGACAGACGGAATGAAAAACTGTTTTTT.

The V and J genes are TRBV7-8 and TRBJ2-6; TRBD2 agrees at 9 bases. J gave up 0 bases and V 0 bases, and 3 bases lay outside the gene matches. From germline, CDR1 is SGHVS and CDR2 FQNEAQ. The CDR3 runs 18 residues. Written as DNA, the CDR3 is TGTGCCAGCAGCTTAGCGCGGGAGGGGACCTCTGGGGCCAACGTCCTGACTTTC. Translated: CASSLAREGTSGANVLTF.

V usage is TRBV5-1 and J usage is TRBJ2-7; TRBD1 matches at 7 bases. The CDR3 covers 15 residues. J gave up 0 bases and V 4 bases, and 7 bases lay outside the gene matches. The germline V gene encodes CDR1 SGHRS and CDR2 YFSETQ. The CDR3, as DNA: TGCGCCAGCAGCCCCGGACAGGTTGGCTCCTACGAGCAGTACTTC. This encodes CASSPGQVGSYEQYF.

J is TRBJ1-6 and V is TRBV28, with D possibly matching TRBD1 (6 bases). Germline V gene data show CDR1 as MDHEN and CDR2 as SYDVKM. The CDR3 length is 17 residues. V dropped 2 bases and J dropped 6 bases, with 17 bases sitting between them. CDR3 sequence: CASSLPRGGGPNSPLHF. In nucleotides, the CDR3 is TGTGCCAGCAGTTTACCTCGGGGGGGGGGCCCTAATTCACCCCTCCACTTT.

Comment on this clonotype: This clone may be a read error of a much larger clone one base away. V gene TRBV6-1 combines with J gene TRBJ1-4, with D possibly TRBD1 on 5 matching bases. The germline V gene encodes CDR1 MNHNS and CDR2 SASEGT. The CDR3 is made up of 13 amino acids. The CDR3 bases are TGTGCCAGCAGGCCGATAGGGGTCGAAAAACTGTCTTTT. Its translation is CASRPIGVEKLSF.

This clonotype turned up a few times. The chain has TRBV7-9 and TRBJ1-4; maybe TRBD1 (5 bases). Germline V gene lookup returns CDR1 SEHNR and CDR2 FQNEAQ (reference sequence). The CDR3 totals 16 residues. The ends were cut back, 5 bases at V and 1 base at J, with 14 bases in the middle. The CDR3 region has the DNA TGTGCCAGCAGCAAAGTCGGGGCAGGAACTAATGAAAAACTGTTTTTT. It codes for CASSKVGAGTNEKLFF.

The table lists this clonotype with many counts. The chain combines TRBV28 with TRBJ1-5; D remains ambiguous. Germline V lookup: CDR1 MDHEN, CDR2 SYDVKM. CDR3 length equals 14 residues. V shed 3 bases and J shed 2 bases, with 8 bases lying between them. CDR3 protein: CASSFVAGNQPQHF. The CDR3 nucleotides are TGTGCCAGCAGTTTTGTCGCGGGCAATCAGCCCCAGCATTTT.

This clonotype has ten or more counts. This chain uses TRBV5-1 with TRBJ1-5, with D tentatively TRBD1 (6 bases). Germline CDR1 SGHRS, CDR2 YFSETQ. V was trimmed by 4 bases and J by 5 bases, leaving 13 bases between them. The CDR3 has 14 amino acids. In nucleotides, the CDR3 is TGCGCCAGCAGCCAGGGGCTTGGCGATCAGCCCCAGCATTTT. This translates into CASSQGLGDQPQHF.

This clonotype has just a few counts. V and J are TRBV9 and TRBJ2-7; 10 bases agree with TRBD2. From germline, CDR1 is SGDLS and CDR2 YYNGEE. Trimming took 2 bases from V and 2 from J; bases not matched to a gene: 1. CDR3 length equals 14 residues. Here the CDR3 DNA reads TGTGCCAGCAGCGTCGGACTAGCGGCCTACGAGCAGTACTTC. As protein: CASSVGLAAYEQYF.

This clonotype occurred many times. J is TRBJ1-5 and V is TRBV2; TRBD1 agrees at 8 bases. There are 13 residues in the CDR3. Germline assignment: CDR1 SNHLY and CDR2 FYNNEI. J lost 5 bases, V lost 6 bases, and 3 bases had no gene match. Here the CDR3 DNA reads TGTGCCAGCAGGGGACAGGACTATCAGCCCCAGCATTTT. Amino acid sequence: CASRGQDYQPQHF.